These T cell receptor beta chains were read from a single sample in a study of blood T cells in healthy people across ages. TCRdb reprocessed the 5' RACE reads with MiXCR, giving one entry per CDR3 protein. The sample records over 500,000 distinct CDR3 sequences, about 26% being singletons. Separately, the same data were catalogued under a study of T cells of mothers and their children.

Sequencing input: blood. The receptors originated from a boy under 10 years old in good health. The CDR3 runs from the conserved cysteine through the conserved F or W. D genes are given only for firm matches. Some rows mark clone size as missing; the rest say once, few, many or name a class of expanded clone.

TRBJ1-3	TRBV4-3	.	.	TGCGCCAGCAGCCAAGGGCCGGGCCCTGGAAACACCACATATTTT	CASSQGPGPGNTTYF
TRBJ2-1	TRBV11-3	.	few	TGTGCCAGCAGCCCGCCCGGACTCAACAATGAGCAGTTCTTC	CASSPPGLNNEQFF
TRBJ2-1	TRBV14	TRBD2	.	TGTGCCAGCACCCATTGGACTAGCGGGACTTACAATGAGCAGTTCTTC	CASTHWTSGTYNEQFF
TRBJ1-2	TRBV20-1	TRBD1	.	TGCAGTGCTAGAACCGGGACAGGGCGTTCCTATGGCTACACCTTC	CSARTGTGRSYGYTF
TRBJ1-2	TRBV6-1	.	few	TGTGCCAGCACGGCGGTGAACTATGGCTACACCTTC	CASTAVNYGYTF
TRBJ2-2	TRBV29-1	.	.	TGCAGCGTTGAAGATTGGGGCAACACCGGGGAGCTGTTTTTT	CSVEDWGNTGELFF
TRBJ1-1	TRBV29-1	TRBD1	.	TGCAGCGGCCGACAGGGACGAACTGAAGCTTTCTTT	CSGRQGRTEAFF
TRBJ1-4	TRBV28	TRBD1	.	TGTGCCAGCAGTTTCCCCCCCTGGCGACAGGGTGGGCGGGAGAGTGAAAAACTGTTTTTT	CASSFPPWRQGGRESEKLFF
TRBJ2-1	TRBV27	TRBD2	few	TGTGCCAGTACTAGGGAGGGGTCCTACAATGAGCAGTTCTTC	CASTREGSYNEQFF
TRBJ2-2	TRBV25-1	.	few	TGTGCCAGCGATCGAATATTCCGGGTTAACACCGGGGAGCTGTTTTTT	CASDRIFRVNTGELFF
TRBJ2-7	TRBV5-1	TRBD1	.	TGCGCCAGCAGCGTTCACAGGGGATCCTCCTACGAGCAGTACTTC	CASSVHRGSSYEQYF
TRBJ1-1	TRBV20-1	.	few	TGCAGTGCTAACGAGGGGAGAGGCACTGAAGCTTTCTTT	CSANEGRGTEAFF
TRBJ2-6	TRBV9	.	few	TGTGCCAGCAGCGTAACGCTCTCTGGGGCCAACGTCCTGACTTTC	CASSVTLSGANVLTF
TRBJ2-5	TRBV20-1	.	.	TGCAGTGCTAGAGATCCCACCCCCCAGGGGCGCCTAGGAGAGACCCAGTACTTC	CSARDPTPQGRLGETQYF
TRBJ2-7	TRBV6-6	.	.	TGTGCCATCCGGGACGAGTCCTACGAGCAGTACTTC	CAIRDESYEQYF
TRBJ1-2	TRBV6-2/TRBV6-3	TRBD1	few	TGTGCCAGCAGTTACCTTGGGCCAGGGGGCTACTATGGCTACACCTTC	CASSYLGPGGYYGYTF
TRBJ2-5	TRBV29-1	.	few	TGCAGCGTTGAGATGGCGGTCCAAGAGACCCAGTACTTC	CSVEMAVQETQYF
TRBJ2-3	TRBV20-1	.	once	TGCAGTGCTAGACGGGTTAGGGGGAGAGATACGCAGTATTTT	CSARRVRGRDTQYF
TRBJ2-1	TRBV30	TRBD2	.	TGTGCCCGCGGGGGGCCTGGGCTCTACAATGAGCAGTTCTTC	CARGGPGLYNEQFF
TRBJ2-5	TRBV4-3	.	few	TGCGCCAGCAGCCAAGATCTTGGGTCCTCGGGGCAAGAGACCCAGTACTTC	CASSQDLGSSGQETQYF
TRBJ2-5	TRBV5-4	TRBD2	few	TGTGCCAGCAGCTTGATGGCGGGGGGCCCGGAGACCCAGTACTTC	CASSLMAGGPETQYF
TRBJ2-6	TRBV20-1	.	few	TGCAGTGCCCCCCCGGGGGAGGCCTTCTCTGGGGCCAACGTCCTGACTTTC	CSAPPGEAFSGANVLTF
TRBJ2-1	TRBV29-1	.	.	TGCAGCCCTTGCCGACCTGGCGGCTCCTACAATGAGCAGTTCTTC	CSPCRPGGSYNEQFF
TRBJ2-2	TRBV6-2/TRBV6-3	.	few	TGTGCCAGCAGTTACTGGGTTAGCCCCGGGGAGCTGTTTTTT	CASSYWVSPGELFF
TRBJ1-4	TRBV5-1	.	.	TGCGCCAGCAGCCCAGACAGGCGTGATGAAAAACTGTTTTTT	CASSPDRRDEKLFF
TRBJ2-7	TRBV5-1	.	.	TGCGCCAGCAGCTTGGGAGGGCCGAACGAGCAGTACTTC	CASSLGGPNEQYF
TRBJ1-2	TRBV6-6	.	few	TGTGCCAGCAGTTCGACAGCTAACTATGGCTACACCTTC	CASSSTANYGYTF
TRBJ2-7	TRBV6-5	TRBD2	.	TGTGCCAGCAGTACTCGCGGGGGGTCCTACGAGCAGTACTTC	CASSTRGGSYEQYF
TRBJ1-4	TRBV14	.	few	TGTGCCAGCAGCCCCTTGGGGGCAGCTAATGAAAAACTGTTTTTT	CASSPLGAANEKLFF
TRBJ1-5	TRBV11-2	.	.	TGTGCCAGCAGCTTCGGGACTATCCCCACAGATACGCAGCATTTT	CASSFGTIPTDTQHF
TRBJ1-5	TRBV6-1	.	few	TGTGCCAGCAGACCCTTAAACCAGCCCCAGCATTTT	CASRPLNQPQHF
TRBJ2-7	TRBV30	TRBD2	few	TGTGCCTGGAGCGCCATTATAGCGGGAGGGCCCTACGAGCAGTACTTC	CAWSAIIAGGPYEQYF
TRBJ2-1	TRBV20-1	TRBD2	few	TGCAGTGCGGGAGCGGGACCGGGCAATGAGCAGTTCTTC	CSAGAGPGNEQFF
TRBJ2-7	TRBV19	TRBD2	.	TGTGCCAGTAGCCCTTCGGGGCTAGCGGTCTCCTACGAGCAGTACTTC	CASSPSGLAVSYEQYF
TRBJ1-5	TRBV7-9	.	few	TGTGCCAGCAGCTTAGACGGATTTAGCAATCAGCCCCAGCATTTT	CASSLDGFSNQPQHF
TRBJ2-1	TRBV7-2	TRBD2	.	TGTGCCAGCAGCTTCGGGACTAGCGCCAATGAGCAGTTCTTC	CASSFGTSANEQFF
TRBJ1-2	TRBV6-1	.	.	TGTGCCAGCAGCCAGACAGCTAACTATGGCTACACCTTC	CASSQTANYGYTF
TRBJ2-7	TRBV29-1	TRBD2	.	TGCAGCGTTAAGGTCAGCGGGAGTGGCGAGCAGAACTTC	CSVKVSGSGEQNF
TRBJ1-1	TRBV5-8	.	few	TGTGCCACCCGGGACGGAGGCTTGGGGACTGAAGCTTTCTTT	CATRDGGLGTEAFF
TRBJ2-1	TRBV29-1	.	few	TGCAGCTCGGGCGCGCTAGGTACCAATGAGCAGTTCTTC	CSSGALGTNEQFF
TRBJ1-1	TRBV7-9	.	few	TGTGCCAGCAGCAATGTAAACTCAGGGTCGGTGAACACTGAAGCTTTCTTT	CASSNVNSGSVNTEAFF
TRBJ2-5	TRBV9	TRBD1	few	TGTGCCAGCAGCGTAGGGGCGCAGGGGACAGGGCGCGAGACCCAGTACTTC	CASSVGAQGTGRETQYF
TRBJ1-4	TRBV11-1	.	.	TGTGCCAGCAGCTTATTCGGCCGGGACGAAAAACTGTTTTTT	CASSLFGRDEKLFF
TRBJ2-5	TRBV5-1	TRBD2	.	TGCGCCAGCAGCTTCGTAGCGGGAGTGCGAGAAACCCAGTACTTC	CASSFVAGVRETQYF
TRBJ1-1	TRBV27	.	few	TGTGCCAGCAGGAAGTCGGTTGGTGAAGCTTTCTTT	CASRKSVGEAFF
TRBJ2-1	TRBV2	TRBD2	many	TGTGCCAGCAGTCCGCCGGGAGGCGTGAGACGTGGTGAGCAGTTCTTC	CASSPPGGVRRGEQFF
TRBJ2-7	TRBV29-1	.	.	TGCAGCGTTGAAGGGCCAGGGACCGAGCAGTACTTC	CSVEGPGTEQYF
TRBJ1-4	TRBV6-2/TRBV6-3	TRBD1	few	TGTGCCAGCAGACCCCAGGGGGCGCTTAATGAAAAACTGTTTTTT	CASRPQGALNEKLFF
TRBJ2-1	TRBV27	TRBD1	.	TGTGCCAGCAGTCCGGGACAGACATACAATGAGCAGTTCTTC	CASSPGQTYNEQFF
TRBJ2-4	TRBV18	.	.	TGTGCCAGCTCTCCGCGGGACAGTGATACCAAAAACATTCAGTACTTC	CASSPRDSDTKNIQYF
TRBJ2-5	TRBV10-3	.	.	TGTGCCATCAGTGGGACCCAAGAGACCCAGTACTTC	CAISGTQETQYF
TRBJ2-7	TRBV30	.	.	TGTGCCTGGAATCACGGGACCTACGAGCAGTACTTC	CAWNHGTYEQYF
TRBJ1-1	TRBV20-1	.	few	TGCAGTGCCCAACCGGGGCACACTGAAGCTTTCTTT	CSAQPGHTEAFF